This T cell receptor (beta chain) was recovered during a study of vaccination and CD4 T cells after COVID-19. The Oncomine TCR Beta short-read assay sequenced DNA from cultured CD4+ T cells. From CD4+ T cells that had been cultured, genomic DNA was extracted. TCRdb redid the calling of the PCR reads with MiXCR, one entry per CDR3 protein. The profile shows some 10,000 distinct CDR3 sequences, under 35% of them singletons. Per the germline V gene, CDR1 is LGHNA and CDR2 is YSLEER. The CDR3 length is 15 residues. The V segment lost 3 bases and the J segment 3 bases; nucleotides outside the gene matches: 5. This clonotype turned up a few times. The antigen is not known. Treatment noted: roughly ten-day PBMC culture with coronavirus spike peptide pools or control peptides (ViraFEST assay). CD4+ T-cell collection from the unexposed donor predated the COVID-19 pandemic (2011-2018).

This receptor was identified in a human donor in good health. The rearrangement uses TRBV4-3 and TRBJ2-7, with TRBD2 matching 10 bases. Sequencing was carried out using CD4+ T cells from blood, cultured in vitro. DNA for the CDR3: TGCGCCAGCAGCCACACACTAGCGGGGCACTACGAGCAGTACTTC. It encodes CASSHTLAGHYEQYF.